One and the same sample provided the 15 T cell receptor beta chains below, sequenced in a study of blood T cell repertoires in COVID-19. TCRdb keeps only in-frame clones here, not all; method: immunoSEQ multiplex PCR. The sample holds about 250,000 clones, roughly 89% seen once. Sequenced sample: peripheral blood. The receptors here all came from a woman between 40 and 50 years old who had recovered from COVID-19.

This chain links TRBV19 with TRBJ2-7; unclear D gene. Germline V gene data show CDR1 as LNHDA and CDR2 as SQIVND (reference sequence). V lost 0 bases and J lost 2, with 8 bases in between. The CDR3 extends over 14 amino acids. CDR3 sequence: CASSIDHLTYEQYF. The CDR3 DNA reads as TGTGCCAGTAGTATAGATCACCTAACCTACGAGCAGTACTTC.

The chain joins TRBV7-8 to TRBJ1-5, with a weak D call TRBD1 (6 bases). V dropped 2 bases and J dropped 3 bases, with 14 bases sitting between them. Germline V gene sequence: CDR1 SGHVS, CDR2 FQNEAQ. The CDR3 is 16 residues long. The DNA of the CDR3 is TGTGCCAGCAGCTTACAGCAGGACAGCTACAATCAGCCCCAGCATTTT. Its protein is CASSLQQDSYNQPQHF.

The V call is TRBV11-1, the J call TRBJ2-7; TRBD2 is a possible D gene (6 bases). V shed 3 bases and J shed 5 bases, with 14 bases lying between them. The germline V gene encodes CDR1 SGHAT and CDR2 FQDESV (reference sequence). This CDR3 has 14 residues. The CDR3 loop reads CASSFSGGRDEQYF. Here the CDR3 DNA reads TGTGCCAGCAGCTTCTCCGGGGGTAGGGACGAGCAGTACTTC.

This clone showed up just once. V gene TRBV7-6 combines with J gene TRBJ2-3; 11 bases are shared with TRBD2. V shed 4 bases and J 0 bases; nucleotides not matched to a gene: 3. The germline V gene has CDR1 SGHVS and CDR2 FNYEAQ. The CDR3 consists of 16 residues. Here the CDR3 DNA reads TGTGCCAGCAGCTCACTAGCGGGAGTGAGCACAGATACGCAGTATTTT. Its translation is CASSSLAGVSTDTQYF. The variable domain in full, with the rest retrieved from reference TRBV7-6 and TRBJ2-3, is GAGVSQSPRYKVTKRGQDVALRCDPISGHVSLYWYRQALGQGPEFLTYFNYEAQQDKSGLPNDRFSAERPEGSISTLTIQRTEQRDSAMYRCASSSLAGVSTDTQYFGPGTRLTVL.

This chain uses TRBV19 with TRBJ2-7; D possibly corresponds to TRBD2 (5 bases). Trimming pared 1 base from V and 7 bases from J, leaving 8 bases between. The CDR3 length is 12 residues. Germline CDR1 and CDR2: LNHDA and SQIVND (reference sequence). The CDR3 loop reads CASSIAPGEQYF. In DNA form, the CDR3 reads TGTGCCAGTAGTATAGCTCCGGGGGAGCAGTACTTC.

The chain uses TRBV6-6 and TRBJ2-5; 7 bases fit TRBD1. J was trimmed by 5 bases and V by 6 bases; bases with no gene match: 9. Germline CDR1 MNHNY, CDR2 SVGAGI (reference sequence). This CDR3 region has 14 residues. The chain's CDR3 is CASRHRGVRETQYF. CDR3 DNA: TGTGCCAGCAGGCACAGGGGAGTGCGGGAGACCCAGTACTTC.

The chain recombines TRBV15 with TRBJ1-6, with TRBD1 matching over 8 bases. The length of the CDR3 is 16 residues. The J segment lost 10 bases and the V segment lost 1 base, leaving 9 bases of the junction unmatched. Looked up from germline, CDR1 is LNHNV and CDR2 is YYDKDF (reference sequence). For the CDR3, the DNA is TGTGCCACCAGCAGAGCCGGGACAGGTCTTACATCACCCCTCCACTTT. Protein sequence: CATSRAGTGLTSPLHF.

The chain combines TRBV27 with TRBJ2-7; 8 bases are shared with TRBD1. Trimming at V came to 4 bases and at J to 4 bases, leaving 12 bases not matched to a gene. This CDR3 comprises 16 residues. Germline V gene lookup returns CDR1 MNHEY and CDR2 SMNVEV (reference sequence). The CDR3 reads CASSSQTGESVYEQYF. DNA of the CDR3: TGTGCCAGCAGTTCCCAGACAGGGGAAAGTGTTTACGAGCAGTACTTC.

The chain joins TRBV24-1 to TRBJ2-5; 9 bases align to TRBD1. The CDR3 length is 13 residues. Germline V CDR1 and CDR2: KGHDR, SFDVKD. Trimming removed 7 bases from V and 2 bases from J; junction bases left unmatched: 1. CDR3 amino acids: CATRGQGQETQYF. CDR3 coding DNA: TGTGCCACCAGGGGACAGGGACAAGAGACCCAGTACTTC.

This sequence joins TRBV30 and TRBJ2-7; 7 positions agree with TRBD1. Trimming removed 5 bases from V and 0 bases from J; junction bases left unmatched: 4. The CDR3 has 13 residues. Germline V gives CDR1 GTSNPN, CDR2 SVGIG (reference sequence). The CDR3 region is CAWARDSSYEQYF. DNA for the CDR3: TGTGCCTGGGCCCGGGACAGCTCCTACGAGCAGTACTTC. The full variable domain, completed using reference TRBV30 and TRBJ2-7, is SQTIHQWPATLVQPVGSPLSLECTVEGTSNPNLYWYRQAAGRGLQLLFYSVGIGQISSEVPQNLSASRPQDRQFILSSKKLLLSDSGFYLCAWARDSSYEQYFGPGTRLTVT.

V gene TRBV6-5 combines with J gene TRBJ2-2; TRBD2 aligns across 7 bases. The junction had 4 bases not matched to a gene; V was cut back by 6 bases and J by 0 bases. Germline V gene lookup returns CDR1 MNHEY and CDR2 SVGAGI. This CDR3 is 15 amino acids long. CDR3 in amino acids: CASRFSGANTGELFF. DNA of the CDR3: TGTGCCAGCAGGTTCAGCGGGGCGAACACCGGGGAGCTGTTTTTT.

The rearrangement joins TRBV4-1 to TRBJ2-6; TRBD1 agrees at 11 bases. Per germline, CDR1 MGHRA and CDR2 YSYEKL. V gave up 1 base and J gave up 0 bases; unmatched junction bases: 8. The CDR3 spans 20 residues. CDR3 protein: CASSQVFSGTGGSGANVLTF. The CDR3 DNA reads as TGCGCCAGCAGCCAAGTGTTTTCCGGGACAGGGGGCTCTGGGGCCAACGTCCTGACTTTC.

V usage is TRBV7-2 and J usage is TRBJ2-3; D may be TRBD2 (5 bases). The CDR3 is 16 amino acids. CDR1 is SGHTA and CDR2 is FQGNSA in the germline V gene. V lost 1 base, J lost 2 bases, and 13 bases lay in between. The CDR3 DNA follows: TGTGCCAGCAGCTTAGATGCCGGGGAAAACACAGATACGCAGTATTTT. This sequence encodes CASSLDAGENTDTQYF.

This chain uses TRBV2 with TRBJ1-4; D is unclear. CDR3 length: 13 residues. Looked up from germline, CDR1 is SNHLY and CDR2 is FYNNEI. V was pared by 7 bases and J by 8 bases, with 14 bases between. In DNA, the CDR3 is TGTGCCAGCAAAGGCGGGCGAGGAGAAAAACTGTTTTTT. Amino acids: CASKGGRGEKLFF.

The chain uses TRBV15 and TRBJ2-3, with D possibly TRBD2 on 6 matching bases. Germline CDR1 reads LNHNV; CDR2 reads YYDKDF (reference sequence). The CDR3 is made up of 16 amino acids. With 1 base removed from V and 2 bases from J, the gap between germline ends came to 13 bases. CDR3 DNA sequence: TGTGCCACCAGCAGAGGCGGGGCCTCGAACACAGATACGCAGTATTTT. Its protein product is CATSRGGASNTDTQYF.